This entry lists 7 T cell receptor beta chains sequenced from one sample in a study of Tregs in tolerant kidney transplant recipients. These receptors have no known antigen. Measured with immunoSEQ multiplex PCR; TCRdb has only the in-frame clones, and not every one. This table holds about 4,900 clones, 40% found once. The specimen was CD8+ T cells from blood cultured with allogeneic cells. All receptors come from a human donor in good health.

The CDR3 loop reads CASSLPRIPTGWDTEAFF. CDR3 nucleotides: TGTGCCAGCAGCTTACCAAGGATCCCGACAGGGTGGGACACTGAAGCTTTCTTT. The chain employs TRBV7-9 and TRBJ1-1; 7 bases line up with TRBD1. Trimming cost V 2 bases and J 3 bases; bases outside gene matches: 15. Germline V gene sequence: CDR1 SEHNR, CDR2 FQNEAQ (reference sequence). The CDR3 sequence is 18 residues long.

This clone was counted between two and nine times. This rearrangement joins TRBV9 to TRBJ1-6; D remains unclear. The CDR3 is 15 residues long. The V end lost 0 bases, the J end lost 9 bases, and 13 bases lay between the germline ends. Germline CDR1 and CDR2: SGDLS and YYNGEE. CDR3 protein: CASSVADMEGSPLHF. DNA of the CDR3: TGTGCCAGCAGCGTAGCCGATATGGAGGGTTCACCCCTCCACTTT. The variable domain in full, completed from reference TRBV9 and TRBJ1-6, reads DSGVTQTPKHLITATGQRVTLRCSPRSGDLSVYWYQQSLDQGLQFLIQYYNGEERAKGNILERFSAQQFPDLHSELNLSSLELGDSALYFCASSVADMEGSPLHFGNGTRLTVT.

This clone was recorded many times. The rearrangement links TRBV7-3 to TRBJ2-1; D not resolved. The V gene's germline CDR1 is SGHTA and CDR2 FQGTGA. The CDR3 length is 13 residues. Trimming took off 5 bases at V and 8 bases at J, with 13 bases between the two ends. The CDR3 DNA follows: TGTGCCAGCAGCCCATCCGGTGGGGATGAGCAGTTCTTC. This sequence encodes CASSPSGGDEQFF.

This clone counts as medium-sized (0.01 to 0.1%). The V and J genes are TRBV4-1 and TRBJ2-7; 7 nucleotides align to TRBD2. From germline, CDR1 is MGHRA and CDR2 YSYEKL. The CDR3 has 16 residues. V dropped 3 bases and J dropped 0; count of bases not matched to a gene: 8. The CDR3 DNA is TGCGCCAGCAGCCAGTCAGCGGGATTTAGCTCCTACGAGCAGTACTTC. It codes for CASSQSAGFSSYEQYF.

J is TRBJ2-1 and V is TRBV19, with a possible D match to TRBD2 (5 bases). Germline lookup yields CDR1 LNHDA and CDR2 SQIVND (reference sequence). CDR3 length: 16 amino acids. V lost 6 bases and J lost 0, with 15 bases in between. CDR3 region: CASRFKPGSSYNEQFF. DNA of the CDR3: TGTGCCAGTAGATTCAAGCCGGGGAGCTCCTACAATGAGCAGTTCTTC. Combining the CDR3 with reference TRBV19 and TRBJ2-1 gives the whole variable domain DGGITQSPKYLFRKEGQNVTLSCEQNLNHDAMYWYRQDPGQGLRLIYYSQIVNDFQKGDIAEGYSVSREKKESFPLTVTSAQKNPTAFYLCASRFKPGSSYNEQFFGPGTRLTVL.

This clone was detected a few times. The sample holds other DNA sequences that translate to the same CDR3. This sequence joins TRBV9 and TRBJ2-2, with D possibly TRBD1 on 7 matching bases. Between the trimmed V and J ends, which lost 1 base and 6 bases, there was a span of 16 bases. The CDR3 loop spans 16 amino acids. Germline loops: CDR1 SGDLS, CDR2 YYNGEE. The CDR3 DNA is TGTGCCAGCAGCGTATACGGACAGGAGGGATCCGGGGAGCTGTTTTTT. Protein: CASSVYGQEGSGELFF.

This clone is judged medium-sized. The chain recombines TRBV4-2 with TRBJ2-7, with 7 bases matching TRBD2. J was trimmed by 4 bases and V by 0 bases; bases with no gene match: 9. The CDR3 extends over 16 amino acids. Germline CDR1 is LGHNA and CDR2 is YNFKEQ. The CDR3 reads CASSQELSVAGYEQYF. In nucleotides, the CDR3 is TGTGCCAGCAGCCAAGAATTATCGGTAGCGGGTTACGAGCAGTACTTC.